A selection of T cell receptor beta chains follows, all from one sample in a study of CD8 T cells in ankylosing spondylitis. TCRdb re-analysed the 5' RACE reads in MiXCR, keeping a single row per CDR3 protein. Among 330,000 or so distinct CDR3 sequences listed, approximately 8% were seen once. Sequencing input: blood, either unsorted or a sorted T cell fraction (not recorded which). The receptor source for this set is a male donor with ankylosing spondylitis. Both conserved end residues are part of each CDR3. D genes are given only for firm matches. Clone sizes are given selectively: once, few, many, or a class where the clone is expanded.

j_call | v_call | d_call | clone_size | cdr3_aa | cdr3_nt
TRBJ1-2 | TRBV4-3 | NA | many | CASSRRVGVYGYTF | TGCGCCAGCAGCCGAAGGGTAGGGGTCTATGGCTACACCTTC
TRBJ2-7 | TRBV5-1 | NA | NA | CASRPAGSYEQYF | TGCGCCAGCAGGCCGGCGGGGTCGTACGAGCAGTACTTC
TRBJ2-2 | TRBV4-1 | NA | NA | CASSQGTVNTGELFF | TGCGCCAGCAGCCAAGGGACAGTTAACACCGGGGAGCTGTTTTTT
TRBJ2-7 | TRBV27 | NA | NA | CASRYWGEDEQYF | TGTGCCAGCAGATATTGGGGTGAAGACGAGCAGTACTTC
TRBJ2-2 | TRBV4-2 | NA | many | CASSQDPGRIGTTITGELFF | TGTGCCAGCAGCCAAGATCCTGGAAGGATAGGGACAACCATCACCGGGGAGCTGTTTTTT
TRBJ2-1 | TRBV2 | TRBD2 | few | CASSRTSGGSYNEQFF | TGTGCCAGCAGTCGGACTAGCGGGGGTAGCTACAATGAGCAGTTCTTC
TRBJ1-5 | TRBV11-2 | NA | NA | CASSLGGSWDQPQHF | TGTGCCAGCAGCTTAGGGGGGTCTTGGGATCAGCCCCAGCATTTT
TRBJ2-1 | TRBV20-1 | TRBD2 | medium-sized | CSARGRGGTSVGNEQFF | TGCAGTGCTAGAGGGCGCGGTGGGACTAGTGTCGGGAATGAGCAGTTCTTC
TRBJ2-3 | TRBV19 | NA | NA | CASSHRLESGDTQYF | TGTGCCAGTAGTCATAGGTTGGAGTCGGGAGATACGCAGTATTTT
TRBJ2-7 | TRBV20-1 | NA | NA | CSASRAPYEQYF | TGCAGTGCTAGCCGGGCCCCCTACGAGCAGTACTTC
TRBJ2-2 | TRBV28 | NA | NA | CASNTLAVNTGELFF | TGTGCCAGCAACACACTAGCAGTAAACACCGGGGAGCTGTTTTTT
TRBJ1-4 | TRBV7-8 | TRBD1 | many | CASSRAGQQNEKLFF | TGTGCCAGCAGTCGAGCGGGACAGCAAAATGAAAAACTGTTTTTT
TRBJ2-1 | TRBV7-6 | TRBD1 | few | CASTPRTGRTYNEQFF | TGTGCCAGCACCCCAAGGACAGGGAGGACCTACAATGAGCAGTTCTTC
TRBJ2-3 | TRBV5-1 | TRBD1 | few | CASSLEGQPSTDTQYF | TGCGCCAGCAGCTTGGAGGGACAGCCTAGCACAGATACGCAGTATTTT
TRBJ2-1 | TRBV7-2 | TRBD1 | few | CASSNRPGQGGNEQFF | TGTGCCAGCAGCAATCGCCCGGGACAGGGGGGCAATGAGCAGTTCTTC
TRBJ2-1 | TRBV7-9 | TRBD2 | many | CASSFSLAGPYNEQFF | TGTGCCAGCAGCTTTTCTCTAGCGGGACCCTACAATGAGCAGTTCTTC
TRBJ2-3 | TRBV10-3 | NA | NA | CAISEGPATDTQYF | TGTGCCATCAGTGAAGGCCCAGCCACAGATACGCAGTATTTT
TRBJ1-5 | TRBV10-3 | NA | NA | CAISDRGRNQPQHF | TGTGCCATCAGTGATCGCGGAAGGAATCAGCCCCAGCATTTT
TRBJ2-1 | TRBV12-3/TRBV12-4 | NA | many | CASSLSQGSGRNEQFF | TGTGCCAGCAGTTTATCACAGGGTTCGGGTCGGAATGAGCAGTTCTTC
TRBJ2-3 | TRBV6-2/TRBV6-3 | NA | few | CASSYPHRADTQYF | TGTGCCAGCAGTTACCCCCACCGCGCAGATACGCAGTATTTT
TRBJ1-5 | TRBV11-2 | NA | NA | CASSLRTGTNQPQHF | TGTGCCAGCAGCCTTAGGACCGGCACCAATCAGCCCCAGCATTTT
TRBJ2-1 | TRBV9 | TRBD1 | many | CASSVGAGQDPEQFF | TGTGCCAGCAGCGTAGGGGCGGGACAGGATCCCGAGCAGTTCTTC
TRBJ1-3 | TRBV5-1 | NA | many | CASSLQGLSGNTIYF | TGCGCCAGCAGCTTACAGGGCCTATCTGGAAACACCATATATTTT
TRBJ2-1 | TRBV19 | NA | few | CASSSEGFNEQFF | TGTGCCAGTAGTAGTGAGGGTTTCAATGAGCAGTTCTTC
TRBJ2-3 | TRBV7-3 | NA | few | CASSLQAGSGTDTQYF | TGTGCCAGCAGCCTACAGGCAGGCAGCGGCACAGATACGCAGTATTTT
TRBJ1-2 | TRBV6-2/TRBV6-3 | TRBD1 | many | CASSYPGQGTVLDYGYTF | TGTGCCAGCAGTTATCCGGGACAGGGGACGGTGTTGGACTATGGCTACACCTTC
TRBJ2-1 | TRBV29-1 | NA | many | CSGAGQSEQFF | TGCAGCGGGGCGGGACAGAGTGAGCAGTTCTTC
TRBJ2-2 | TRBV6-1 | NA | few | CASSPTDRQGGELFF | TGTGCCAGCAGTCCTACCGACAGGCAGGGCGGGGAGCTGTTTTTT
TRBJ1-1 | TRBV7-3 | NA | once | CASSLGASNTEAFF | TGTGCCAGCAGCTTAGGGGCCTCGAACACTGAAGCTTTCTTT
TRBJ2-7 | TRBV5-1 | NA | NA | CASSLFSGPAYEQYF | TGCGCCAGCAGCTTGTTTTCGGGACCCGCCTACGAGCAGTACTTC
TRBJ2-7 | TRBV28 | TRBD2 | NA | CASRGGRVAYEQYF | TGTGCCAGCCGAGGCGGGAGAGTCGCCTACGAGCAGTACTTC
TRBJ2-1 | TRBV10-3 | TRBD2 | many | CAISESGAGGYNEQFF | TGTGCCATCAGTGAGTCCGGAGCGGGGGGGTACAATGAGCAGTTCTTC
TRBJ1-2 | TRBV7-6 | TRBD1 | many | CASSAGQGADYGYTF | TGTGCCAGCAGCGCTGGACAGGGGGCGGACTATGGCTACACCTTC
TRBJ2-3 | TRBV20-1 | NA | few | CSASRELLSTDTQYF | TGCAGTGCGTCCCGGGAGCTCTTAAGCACAGATACGCAGTATTTT
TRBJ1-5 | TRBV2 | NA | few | CASSEWGTPAQPQHF | TGTGCCAGCAGTGAATGGGGGACACCGGCCCAGCCCCAGCATTTT
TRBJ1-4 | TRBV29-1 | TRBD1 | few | CSAVGQGREKLFF | TGCAGCGCCGTGGGACAGGGAAGAGAAAAACTGTTTTTT
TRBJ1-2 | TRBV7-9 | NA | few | CASSVTSNYGYTF | TGTGCCAGCAGCGTTACCTCCAACTATGGCTACACCTTC
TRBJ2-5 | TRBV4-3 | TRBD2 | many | CASSQDLGLAGGDQETQYF | TGCGCCAGCAGCCAAGATCTGGGACTAGCGGGAGGAGATCAAGAGACCCAGTACTTC
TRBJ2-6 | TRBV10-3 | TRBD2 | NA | CAISGASGTSGANVLTF | TGTGCCATCAGTGGCGCTAGCGGGACTTCTGGGGCCAACGTCCTGACTTTC
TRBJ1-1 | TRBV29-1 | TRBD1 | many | CSTLKAGGTVGTEAFF | TGCAGCACTTTGAAGGCAGGGGGCACGGTAGGCACTGAAGCTTTCTTT
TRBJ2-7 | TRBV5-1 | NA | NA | CASRETYEQYF | TGCGCCAGCAGGGAAACCTACGAGCAGTACTTC
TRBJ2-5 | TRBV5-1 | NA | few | CASSNWGFAETQYF | TGCGCCAGCAGTAACTGGGGCTTCGCGGAGACCCAGTACTTC
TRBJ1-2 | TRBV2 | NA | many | CASDQVNYGYTF | TGTGCCAGCGATCAGGTTAACTATGGCTACACCTTC
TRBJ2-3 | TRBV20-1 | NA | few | CSAGDLRTTDTQYF | TGCAGTGCTGGGGACCTAAGGACCACAGATACGCAGTATTTT
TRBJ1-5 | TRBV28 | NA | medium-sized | CASSFEVQPQHF | TGTGCCAGCAGTTTTGAGGTTCAGCCCCAGCATTTT
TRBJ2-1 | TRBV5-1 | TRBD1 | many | CASRPGGSYNEQFF | TGCGCCAGCAGGCCAGGGGGCTCCTACAATGAGCAGTTCTTC
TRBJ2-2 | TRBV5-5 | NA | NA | CASSFWGALVGELFF | TGTGCCAGCAGCTTTTGGGGAGCGCTCGTCGGGGAGCTGTTTTTT
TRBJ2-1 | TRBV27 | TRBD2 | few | CASSGGRPRGTRANEQFF | TGTGCCAGCAGTGGGGGTCGTCCAAGAGGGACTAGGGCTAATGAGCAGTTCTTC
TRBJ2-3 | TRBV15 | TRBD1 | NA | CATSRAGGQDTQYF | TGTGCCACCAGCAGAGCAGGGGGCCAAGATACGCAGTATTTT
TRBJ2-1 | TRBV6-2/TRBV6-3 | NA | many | CASKLHLRSYNEQFF | TGTGCCAGCAAGCTACACCTCCGGTCTTACAATGAGCAGTTCTTC
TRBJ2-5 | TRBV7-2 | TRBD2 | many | CASSSLAGGETQYF | TGTGCCAGCTCGAGCCTAGCGGGAGGAGAGACCCAGTACTTC
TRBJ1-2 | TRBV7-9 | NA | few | CASSFAGNYGYTF | TGTGCCAGCAGCTTTGCGGGGAACTATGGCTACACCTTC